A selection of T cell receptor beta chains follows, all from one sample in a study of T cell responses to AZD1222 COVID-19 vaccine. The protocol was immunoSEQ multiplex PCR, while the TCRdb copy is restricted to in-frame clones and leaves out a portion. The data contain 130,000 or so clones, 85% to 90% of them singletons. The specimen comprised peripheral blood, sampled on day 0 of AZD1222 vaccination. The origin of the receptors is an adult in good health. Each CDR3 is given with its conserved first and last residue. D genes are given only for firm matches. Rows may omit the clone size; those that give it use once, few, many or a size class.

clone_size: NA
v_call: TRBV12-3/TRBV12-4
d_call: NA
j_call: TRBJ2-3
cdr3_nt: TGTGCCAGCAGTACGCCCACAGATACGCAGTATTTT
cdr3_aa: CASSTPTDTQYF

clone_size: once
v_call: TRBV30
d_call: NA
j_call: TRBJ2-4
cdr3_nt: TGTGCCTGGAGTCCCCAAGATTCGGCCAAAAACATTCAGTACTTC
cdr3_aa: CAWSPQDSAKNIQYF

clone_size: NA
v_call: TRBV5-1
d_call: NA
j_call: TRBJ1-6
cdr3_nt: TGCGCCAGCAGCTTGTTGCAGGCAGGCCTTAATTCACCCCTCCACTTT
cdr3_aa: CASSLLQAGLNSPLHF

clone_size: NA
v_call: TRBV3-1/TRBV3-2
d_call: NA
j_call: TRBJ2-3
cdr3_nt: TGTGCCAGCAGCCAAGTACGAGATACGCAGTATTTT
cdr3_aa: CASSQVRDTQYF

clone_size: NA
v_call: TRBV27
d_call: TRBD1
j_call: TRBJ2-1
cdr3_nt: TGTGCCAGCAGGCCGGGACAGGGCTACAATGAGCAGTTCTTC
cdr3_aa: CASRPGQGYNEQFF

clone_size: few
v_call: TRBV24-1
d_call: NA
j_call: TRBJ2-2
cdr3_nt: TGTGCCACCAGTGACCCGGGACCTAACACCGGGGAGCTGTTTTTT
cdr3_aa: CATSDPGPNTGELFF

clone_size: NA
v_call: TRBV19
d_call: NA
j_call: TRBJ1-5
cdr3_nt: TGTGCCAGTACCCTCCAGGAGAGTCAGCCCCAGCATTTT
cdr3_aa: CASTLQESQPQHF

clone_size: NA
v_call: TRBV6-2/TRBV6-3
d_call: NA
j_call: TRBJ2-7
cdr3_nt: TGTGCCAGCAGTTTCAACAGGGAGCAGAGGGAGCAGTACTTC
cdr3_aa: CASSFNREQREQYF

clone_size: few
v_call: TRBV2
d_call: NA
j_call: TRBJ1-5
cdr3_nt: TGTGCCAGCAGTTCCGACCGCGACAATCAGCCCCAGCATTTT
cdr3_aa: CASSSDRDNQPQHF

clone_size: NA
v_call: TRBV19
d_call: TRBD1
j_call: TRBJ1-6
cdr3_nt: TGTGCCAGTAGTAGGTGGGACAGGGGTAATTCACCCCTCCACTTT
cdr3_aa: CASSRWDRGNSPLHF

clone_size: NA
v_call: TRBV7-9
d_call: NA
j_call: TRBJ1-1
cdr3_nt: TGTGCCAGCAGCTCAGCTACGGGGGCGAACACTGAAGCTTTCTTT
cdr3_aa: CASSSATGANTEAFF

clone_size: few
v_call: TRBV6-5
d_call: NA
j_call: TRBJ1-1
cdr3_nt: TGTGCCAGCAGTTATGGCCTTATGGGTTCTGAAGCTTTCTTT
cdr3_aa: CASSYGLMGSEAFF

clone_size: many
v_call: TRBV29-1
d_call: NA
j_call: TRBJ1-2
cdr3_nt: TGCAGCGTTGACCGAGGGGTGGGGGATGGCTACACCTTC
cdr3_aa: CSVDRGVGDGYTF

clone_size: NA
v_call: TRBV27
d_call: TRBD2
j_call: TRBJ2-7
cdr3_nt: TGTGCCAGCAGTCAGGGAGGGAGCTCCTACGAGCAGTACTTC
cdr3_aa: CASSQGGSSYEQYF

clone_size: NA
v_call: TRBV7-9
d_call: NA
j_call: TRBJ2-3
cdr3_nt: TGTGCCAGCAGCTCCCGCGTGAGTGGGGATACGCAGTATTTT
cdr3_aa: CASSSRVSGDTQYF

clone_size: NA
v_call: TRBV30
d_call: NA
j_call: TRBJ2-1
cdr3_nt: TGTGCCTCGGAGCAAAGCGATGAGCAGTTCTTC
cdr3_aa: CASEQSDEQFF

clone_size: NA
v_call: TRBV19
d_call: TRBD1
j_call: TRBJ2-7
cdr3_nt: TGTGCCAGTAGTAGCAGACAGGGGACCTTCTCCGAGCAGTACTTC
cdr3_aa: CASSSRQGTFSEQYF

clone_size: NA
v_call: TRBV28
d_call: NA
j_call: TRBJ1-2
cdr3_nt: TGTGCCAGCAGTCCCTCTCCTGGGGGTTGGGGCTACACCTTC
cdr3_aa: CASSPSPGGWGYTF

clone_size: NA
v_call: TRBV5-1
d_call: TRBD2
j_call: TRBJ2-5
cdr3_nt: TGCGCCAGCAGCTTGGGGCTAGCGGGGGGGCAAGAGACCCAGTACTTC
cdr3_aa: CASSLGLAGGQETQYF

clone_size: NA
v_call: TRBV7-9
d_call: NA
j_call: TRBJ2-7
cdr3_nt: TGTGCCAGCAGCCCCGGGCAAGGAAGCTCCTACGAGCAGTACTTC
cdr3_aa: CASSPGQGSSYEQYF

clone_size: NA
v_call: TRBV28
d_call: NA
j_call: TRBJ1-2
cdr3_nt: TGTGCCAGCAGTTTGACGAATAACTATGGCTACACCTTC
cdr3_aa: CASSLTNNYGYTF

clone_size: NA
v_call: TRBV9
d_call: TRBD1
j_call: TRBJ1-6
cdr3_nt: TGTGCCAGCAGCCGTGAAACAGGGGGCGGTTCACCCCTCCACTTT
cdr3_aa: CASSRETGGGSPLHF

clone_size: NA
v_call: TRBV5-8
d_call: TRBD1
j_call: TRBJ1-2
cdr3_nt: TGTGCCAGTTGGGACAGGGTAAAGGATGGCTACACCTTC
cdr3_aa: CASWDRVKDGYTF

clone_size: NA
v_call: TRBV6-1
d_call: TRBD1
j_call: TRBJ1-4
cdr3_nt: TGTGCCAGCAGTGATGGGACAGGGGTAGAAAAACTGTTTTTT
cdr3_aa: CASSDGTGVEKLFF

clone_size: NA
v_call: TRBV7-9
d_call: NA
j_call: TRBJ2-7
cdr3_nt: TGTGCCAGCAGCCTCCCCGCGGCGGGGCTCACCTCCTCCGAGCAGTACTTC
cdr3_aa: CASSLPAAGLTSSEQYF

clone_size: NA
v_call: TRBV5-1
d_call: TRBD2
j_call: TRBJ2-4
cdr3_nt: TGCGCCAGCAGCGACGGACTAGAAAACATTCAGTACTTC
cdr3_aa: CASSDGLENIQYF

clone_size: NA
v_call: TRBV28
d_call: NA
j_call: TRBJ1-4
cdr3_nt: TGTGCCACCCTAGTTTCCGAGGGGCGAGAAAAACTGTTTTTT
cdr3_aa: CATLVSEGREKLFF

clone_size: NA
v_call: TRBV7-2
d_call: NA
j_call: TRBJ1-3
cdr3_nt: TGTGCCAGCAGCTCATACTCAGGCTCGGGAAACACCATATATTTT
cdr3_aa: CASSSYSGSGNTIYF

clone_size: many
v_call: TRBV2
d_call: TRBD1
j_call: TRBJ1-1
cdr3_nt: TGTGCCAGCAGGGTACGGGGACAGGGGGCTACTGAAGCTTTCTTT
cdr3_aa: CASRVRGQGATEAFF

clone_size: NA
v_call: TRBV6-5
d_call: NA
j_call: TRBJ1-3
cdr3_nt: TGTGCCAGCACCGGGACAACCCCAAACACCATATATTTT
cdr3_aa: CASTGTTPNTIYF

clone_size: NA
v_call: TRBV30
d_call: TRBD2
j_call: TRBJ2-7
cdr3_nt: TGTGCCTGGAGTGTTATCGGGGGGGCCTACGAGCAGTACTTC
cdr3_aa: CAWSVIGGAYEQYF

clone_size: NA
v_call: TRBV7-9
d_call: NA
j_call: TRBJ2-7
cdr3_nt: TGTGCCAGCAGCCGTGGGGATTACGAGCAGTACTTC
cdr3_aa: CASSRGDYEQYF

clone_size: NA
v_call: TRBV6-1
d_call: NA
j_call: TRBJ2-6
cdr3_nt: TGTGCCAGCAGTGAATTCTCTGGGGCCAACGTCCTGACTTTC
cdr3_aa: CASSEFSGANVLTF

clone_size: NA
v_call: TRBV5-4
d_call: TRBD2
j_call: TRBJ2-2
cdr3_nt: TGTGCCAGCAGGCTAGCGGGAGGTCGCACCGGGGAGCTGTTTTTT
cdr3_aa: CASRLAGGRTGELFF

clone_size: NA
v_call: TRBV5-1
d_call: TRBD1
j_call: TRBJ1-2
cdr3_nt: TGCGCCAGCAGCCCGGGGACAGGGGAGAACTATGGCTACACCTTC
cdr3_aa: CASSPGTGENYGYTF

clone_size: NA
v_call: TRBV2
d_call: TRBD1
j_call: TRBJ1-1
cdr3_nt: TGTGCCAGCAATCGACAGGGAGGGACTGAAGCTTTCTTT
cdr3_aa: CASNRQGGTEAFF

clone_size: NA
v_call: TRBV7-6
d_call: TRBD1
j_call: TRBJ1-2
cdr3_nt: TGTGCCAGCAGCCCAGGGGATAGGACAGGGGCTGGCTACACCTTC
cdr3_aa: CASSPGDRTGAGYTF

clone_size: NA
v_call: TRBV4-2
d_call: TRBD2
j_call: TRBJ2-2
cdr3_nt: TGTGCCAGCAGCCACCTAGCTAGCGGATCGAACACCGGGGAGCTGTTTTTT
cdr3_aa: CASSHLASGSNTGELFF

clone_size: NA
v_call: TRBV4-2
d_call: NA
j_call: TRBJ2-1
cdr3_nt: TGTGCCAGCAGCCAAGATCTGCCGATGACGGGAAAAGGTGAGCAGTTCTTC
cdr3_aa: CASSQDLPMTGKGEQFF

clone_size: NA
v_call: TRBV5-4
d_call: NA
j_call: TRBJ2-7
cdr3_nt: TGTGCCAGCAGCTTGACAGGGAACCACGAGCAGTACTTC
cdr3_aa: CASSLTGNHEQYF

clone_size: NA
v_call: TRBV11-2
d_call: NA
j_call: TRBJ1-1
cdr3_nt: TGTGCCAGCAGCCGCGGGAATTCGAACACTGAAGCTTTCTTT
cdr3_aa: CASSRGNSNTEAFF

clone_size: NA
v_call: TRBV4-1
d_call: NA
j_call: TRBJ1-1
cdr3_nt: TGCGCCAGCAGCCAAGCACGGGGTCGGGACAAGAACACTGAAGCTTTCTTT
cdr3_aa: CASSQARGRDKNTEAFF

clone_size: NA
v_call: TRBV28
d_call: TRBD1
j_call: TRBJ1-5
cdr3_nt: TGTGCCAGCAGGGACACAGGGGTCGTACAGCCCCAGCATTTT
cdr3_aa: CASRDTGVVQPQHF

clone_size: NA
v_call: TRBV7-9
d_call: TRBD1
j_call: TRBJ2-5
cdr3_nt: TGTGCCAGCACCGCCGGGACAGACCTCGGTGAGACCCAGTACTTC
cdr3_aa: CASTAGTDLGETQYF

clone_size: NA
v_call: TRBV29-1
d_call: NA
j_call: TRBJ2-7
cdr3_nt: TGCAGCGTTGAAGGCAACAGGGCCTACGAGCAGTACTTC
cdr3_aa: CSVEGNRAYEQYF